This T cell receptor beta chain was sequenced during a study of blood T cell repertoires in COVID-19. Study details: Samples came from the United States, Italy and Spain, spanning acute and convalescent COVID-19. T cells, B-cell-depleted T cells, or PBMCs provided the cDNA or gDNA that served as material.

Germline assignment: CDR1 LGHNA and CDR2 YNFKEQ. This CDR3 has 15 amino acids. Unmatched junction bases numbered 7, after V lost 2 bases and J lost 10 bases. In the original analysis: Using reference gene primer amplification, nucleated cell counts were estimated. The repertoire was sequenced with immunoSEQ multiplex PCR; TCRdb's copy has only in-frame clones and lacks some. V and J calls and clone size are as listed in that table; D and trimming were resolved from the DNA. In the table there are some 16,000 clones, around 87% of which are singletons. Sequenced material: peripheral blood. The chain joins TRBV4-2 to TRBJ1-6, with TRBD1 matching over 8 bases. The TCR originated in a human donor in a cohort sampled during active COVID-19. The CDR3 region is CASSQKDRDGSPLHF. CDR3 nucleotide sequence: TGTGCCAGCAGCCAAAAGGACAGGGACGGGTCACCCCTCCACTTT.